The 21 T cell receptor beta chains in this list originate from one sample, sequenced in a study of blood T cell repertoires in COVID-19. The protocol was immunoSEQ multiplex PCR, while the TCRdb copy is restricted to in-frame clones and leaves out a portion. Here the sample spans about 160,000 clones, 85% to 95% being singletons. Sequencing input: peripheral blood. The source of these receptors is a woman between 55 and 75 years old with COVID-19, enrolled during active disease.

CDR3 residues: CASSPPGRDEQFF. For the CDR3, the DNA is TGCGCCAGCAGCCCCCCGGGGAGGGATGAGCAGTTCTTC. The chain joins TRBV4-1 to TRBJ2-1; TRBD2 aligns across 7 bases. V gave up 4 bases and J gave up 8 bases; unmatched junction bases: 5. CDR3 length: 13 residues. Germline lookup yields CDR1 MGHRA and CDR2 YSYEKL.

Here the CDR3 reads CASSKTGSQPQHF. The CDR3 nucleotides read TGTGCCAGTAGTAAGACAGGGTCTCAGCCCCAGCATTTT. The chain recombines TRBV19 with TRBJ1-5; 7 bases are shared with TRBD1. The CDR3 has 13 residues. The trim removed 4 bases at V and 6 bases at J, leaving 3 bases unmatched. Germline V CDR1 and CDR2: LNHDA, SQIVND (reference sequence). Using reference TRBV19 and TRBJ1-5 for the parts outside the CDR3, the full variable domain is DGGITQSPKYLFRKEGQNVTLSCEQNLNHDAMYWYRQDPGQGLRLIYYSQIVNDFQKGDIAEGYSVSREKKESFPLTVTSAQKNPTAFYLCASSKTGSQPQHFGDGTRLSIL.

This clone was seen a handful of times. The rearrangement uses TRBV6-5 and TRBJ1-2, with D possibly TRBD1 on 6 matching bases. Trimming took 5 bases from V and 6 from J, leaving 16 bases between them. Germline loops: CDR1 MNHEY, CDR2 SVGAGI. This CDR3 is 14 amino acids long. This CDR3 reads CASSKTGTGNGYTF. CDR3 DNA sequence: TGTGCCAGCAGTAAGACCGGCACAGGGAATGGCTACACCTTC.

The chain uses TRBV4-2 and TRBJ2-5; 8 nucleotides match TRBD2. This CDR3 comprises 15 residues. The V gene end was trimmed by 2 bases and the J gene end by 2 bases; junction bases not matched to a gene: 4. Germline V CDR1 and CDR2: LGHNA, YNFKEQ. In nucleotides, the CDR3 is TGTGCCAGCAGCCAAAGGGTAGCGGGACAAGAGACCCAGTACTTC. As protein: CASSQRVAGQETQYF.

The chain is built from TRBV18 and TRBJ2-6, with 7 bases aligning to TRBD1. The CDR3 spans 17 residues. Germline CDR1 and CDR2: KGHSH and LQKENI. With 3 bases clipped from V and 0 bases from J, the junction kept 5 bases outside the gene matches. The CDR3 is CASSPKTGNSGANVLTF. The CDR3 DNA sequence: TGTGCCAGCTCACCTAAGACAGGGAACTCTGGGGCCAACGTCCTGACTTTC.

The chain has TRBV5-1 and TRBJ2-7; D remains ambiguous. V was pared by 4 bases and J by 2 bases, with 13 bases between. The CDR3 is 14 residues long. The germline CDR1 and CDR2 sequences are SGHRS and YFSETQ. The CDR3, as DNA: TGCGCCAGCAGCCCGGGTCCTGGCCCCTACGAGCAGTACTTC. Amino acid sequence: CASSPGPGPYEQYF.

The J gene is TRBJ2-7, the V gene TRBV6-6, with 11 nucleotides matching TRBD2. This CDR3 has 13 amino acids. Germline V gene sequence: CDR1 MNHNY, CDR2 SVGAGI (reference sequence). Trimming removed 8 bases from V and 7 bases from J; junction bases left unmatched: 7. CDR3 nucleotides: TGTGCCAGCGCTGTAGCGGGGGGGCGGGAGCAGTACTTC. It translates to CASAVAGGREQYF.

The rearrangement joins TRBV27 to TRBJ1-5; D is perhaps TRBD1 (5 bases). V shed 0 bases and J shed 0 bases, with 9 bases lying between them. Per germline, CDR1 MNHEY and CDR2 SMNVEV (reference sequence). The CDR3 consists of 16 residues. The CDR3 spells CASSLSGPHSNQPQHF. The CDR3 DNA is TGTGCCAGCAGTTTATCGGGGCCTCATAGCAATCAGCCCCAGCATTTT.

CDR3 in DNA: TGTGCCAGCAGTCCTCCGGGGGGCAGGAAGTTTTACGAGCAGTACTTC. Amino acids: CASSPPGGRKFYEQYF. V gene TRBV7-9 combines with J gene TRBJ2-7; the D gene is possibly TRBD2 (7 bases). The CDR3 loop spans 16 amino acids. Germline V gene sequence: CDR1 SEHNR, CDR2 FQNEAQ (reference sequence). V lost 6 bases, J lost 4 bases, and 22 bases lay in between.

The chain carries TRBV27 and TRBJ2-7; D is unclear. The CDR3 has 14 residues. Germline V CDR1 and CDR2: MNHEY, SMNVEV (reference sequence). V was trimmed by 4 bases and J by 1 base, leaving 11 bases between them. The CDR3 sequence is CASSSASSSYEQYF. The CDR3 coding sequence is TGTGCCAGCAGTTCTGCCAGTTCTTCCTACGAGCAGTACTTC.

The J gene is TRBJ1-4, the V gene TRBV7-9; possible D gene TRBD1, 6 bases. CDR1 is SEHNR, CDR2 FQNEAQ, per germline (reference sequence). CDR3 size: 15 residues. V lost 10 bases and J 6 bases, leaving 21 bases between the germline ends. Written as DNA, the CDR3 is TGTGCCACCCGCCGGCGGGGGCTCGCGGATGAAAAACTGTTTTTT. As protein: CATRRRGLADEKLFF.

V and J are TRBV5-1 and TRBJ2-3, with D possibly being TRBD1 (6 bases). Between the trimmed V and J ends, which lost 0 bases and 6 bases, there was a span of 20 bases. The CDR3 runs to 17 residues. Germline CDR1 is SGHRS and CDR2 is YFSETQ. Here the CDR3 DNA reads TGCGCCAGCAGCTTGGGGACCGGGACAAGCAGCCCCGATACGCAGTATTTT. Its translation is CASSLGTGTSSPDTQYF.

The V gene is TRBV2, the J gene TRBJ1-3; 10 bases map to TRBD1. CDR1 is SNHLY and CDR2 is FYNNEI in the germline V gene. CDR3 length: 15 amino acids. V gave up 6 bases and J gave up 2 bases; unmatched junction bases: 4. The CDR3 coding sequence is TGTGCCAGCAGCGGAGGGACAGGGGCTGGAAACACCATATATTTT. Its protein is CASSGGTGAGNTIYF. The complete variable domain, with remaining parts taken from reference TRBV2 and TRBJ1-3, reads EPEVTQTPSHQVTQMGQEVILRCVPISNHLYFYWYRQILGQKVEFLVSFYNNEISEKSEIFDDQFSVERPDGSNFTLKIRSTKLEDSAMYFCASSGGTGAGNTIYFGEGSWLTVV.

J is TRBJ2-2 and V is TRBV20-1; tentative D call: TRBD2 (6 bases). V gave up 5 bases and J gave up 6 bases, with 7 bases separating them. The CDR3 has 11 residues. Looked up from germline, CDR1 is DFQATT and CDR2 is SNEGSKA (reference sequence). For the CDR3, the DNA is TGCAGTGCTGGGAGGCCCGGGGAGCTGTTTTTT. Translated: CSAGRPGELFF.

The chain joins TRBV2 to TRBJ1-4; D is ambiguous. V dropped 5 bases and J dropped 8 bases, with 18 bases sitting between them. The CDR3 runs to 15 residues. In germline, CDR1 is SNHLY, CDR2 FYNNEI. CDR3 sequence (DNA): TGTGCCAGCAGTCAGCGGCAGGCGGTAGTAGAAAAACTGTTTTTT. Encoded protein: CASSQRQAVVEKLFF.

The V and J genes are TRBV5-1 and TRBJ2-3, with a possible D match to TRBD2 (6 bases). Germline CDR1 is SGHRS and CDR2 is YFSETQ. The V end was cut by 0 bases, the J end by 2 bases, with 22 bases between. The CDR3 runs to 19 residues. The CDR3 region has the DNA TGCGCCAGCAGCTTGGCCGCACTAGCCGCGCCTACAATCACAGATACGCAGTATTTT. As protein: CASSLAALAAPTITDTQYF.

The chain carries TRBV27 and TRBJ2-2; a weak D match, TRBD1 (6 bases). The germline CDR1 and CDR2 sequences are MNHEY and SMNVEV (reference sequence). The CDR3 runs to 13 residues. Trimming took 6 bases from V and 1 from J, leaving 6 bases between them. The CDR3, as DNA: TGTGCCAGCAGGGGACAGAACACCGGGGAGCTGTTTTTT. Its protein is CASRGQNTGELFF.

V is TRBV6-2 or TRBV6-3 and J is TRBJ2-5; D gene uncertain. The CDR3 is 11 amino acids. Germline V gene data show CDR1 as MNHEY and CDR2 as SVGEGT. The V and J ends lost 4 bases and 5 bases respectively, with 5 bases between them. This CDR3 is CASSFIETQYF. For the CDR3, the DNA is TGTGCCAGCAGTTTTATCGAGACCCAGTACTTC.

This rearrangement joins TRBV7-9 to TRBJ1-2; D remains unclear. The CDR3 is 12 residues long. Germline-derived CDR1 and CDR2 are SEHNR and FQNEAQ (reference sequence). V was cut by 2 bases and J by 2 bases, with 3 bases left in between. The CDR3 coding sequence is TGTGCCAGCAGCTTATTAAACTATGGCTACACCTTC. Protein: CASSLLNYGYTF.

CDR3 in amino acids: CASRTGGNEKLFF. The DNA of the CDR3 is TGTGCCAGCAGGACAGGGGGGAATGAAAAACTGTTTTTT. The chain links TRBV25-1 to TRBJ1-4; 9 nucleotides align to TRBD1. CDR3 length equals 13 residues. Unmatched junction bases numbered 1, after V lost 6 bases and J lost 5 bases. Germline loops: CDR1 MGHDK, CDR2 SYGVNS.

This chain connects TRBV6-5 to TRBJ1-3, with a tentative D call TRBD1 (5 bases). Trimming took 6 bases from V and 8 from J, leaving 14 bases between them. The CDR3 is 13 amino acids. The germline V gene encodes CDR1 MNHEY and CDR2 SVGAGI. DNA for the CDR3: TGTGCCAGCAGACGGGACTTTGGGGACACCATATATTTT. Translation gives CASRRDFGDTIYF.